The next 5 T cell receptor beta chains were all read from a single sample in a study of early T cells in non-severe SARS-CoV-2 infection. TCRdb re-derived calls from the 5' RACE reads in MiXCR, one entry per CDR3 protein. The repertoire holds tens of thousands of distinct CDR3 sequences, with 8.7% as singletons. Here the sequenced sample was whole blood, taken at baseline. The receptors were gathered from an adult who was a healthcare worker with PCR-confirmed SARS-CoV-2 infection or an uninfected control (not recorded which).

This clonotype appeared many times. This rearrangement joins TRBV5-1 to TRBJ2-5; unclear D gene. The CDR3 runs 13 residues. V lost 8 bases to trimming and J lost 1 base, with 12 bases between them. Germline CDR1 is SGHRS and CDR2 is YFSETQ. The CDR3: CARPRESQETQYF. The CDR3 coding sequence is TGCGCCAGGCCCCGAGAGAGCCAAGAGACCCAGTACTTC.

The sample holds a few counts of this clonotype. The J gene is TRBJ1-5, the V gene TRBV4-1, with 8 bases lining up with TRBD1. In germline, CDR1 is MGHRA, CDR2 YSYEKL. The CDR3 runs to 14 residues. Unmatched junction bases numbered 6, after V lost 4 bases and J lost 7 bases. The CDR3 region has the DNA TGCGCCAGCAGCCCCGGACAGGGACAACAGCCCCAGCATTTT. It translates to CASSPGQGQQPQHF.

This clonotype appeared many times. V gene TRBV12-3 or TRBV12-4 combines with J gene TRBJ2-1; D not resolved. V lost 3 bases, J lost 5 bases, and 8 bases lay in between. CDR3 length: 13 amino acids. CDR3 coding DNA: TGTGCCAGCAGTTTCTTGCGGCACAATGAGCAGTTCTTC. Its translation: CASSFLRHNEQFF.

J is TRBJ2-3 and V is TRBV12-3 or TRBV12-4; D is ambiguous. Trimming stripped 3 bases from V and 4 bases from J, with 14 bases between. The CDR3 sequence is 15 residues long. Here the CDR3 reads CASSFGSLSSDTQYF. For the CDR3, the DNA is TGTGCCAGCAGTTTCGGTTCTTTAAGTTCAGATACGCAGTATTTT.

The CDR3 DNA follows: TGCAGCGTGCATACGCCTGCAACTAATGAAAAACTGTTTTTT. It translates to CSVHTPATNEKLFF. The V call is TRBV29-1, the J call TRBJ1-4; no definite D call. The CDR3 is 14 amino acids. Trimming left V 6 bases short and J 0 bases short, with 11 bases between. Germline V CDR1 and CDR2: SQVTM, ANQGSEA.